Below, 21 T cell receptor beta chains from the same sample are listed, as sequenced in a study of human T cells and chemical hapten exposure. Individual cDNA molecules each carried unique molecular identifiers attached by the library. Each CDR3 protein gets one entry after TCRdb re-called the reads with MiXCR. Here the sample spans about 120,000 distinct CDR3 sequences, around 8.5% being singletons. From whole blood left unfractionated, total RNA was extracted. Sample: whole blood. The receptors derive from a human donor in good health. Some clones in this sample may be carry-over from other donors' samples.

The chain's CDR3 is CASRVRVAADTQYF. The CDR3 DNA sequence: TGTGCCAGCAGAGTCAGGGTGGCCGCAGATACGCAGTATTTT. The chain employs TRBV12-3 or TRBV12-4 and TRBJ2-3; perhaps TRBD1 as D (5 bases). Trimming shortened V by 6 bases and J by 4 bases, and 14 bases separated the two germline ends. The CDR3 sequence is 14 residues long.

This chain joins TRBV19 and TRBJ1-5; D gene unclear. The germline V and J ends were trimmed by 2 bases and 5 bases, with 7 bases remaining between them. Germline values: CDR1 LNHDA, CDR2 SQIVND (reference sequence). CDR3 length: 13 amino acids. The CDR3, as DNA: TGTGCCAGTAGTATAATTGGAGATCAGCCCCAGCATTTT. Its protein product is CASSIIGDQPQHF.

CDR3: CASSQDMSLGGAYEQYF. The CDR3 DNA reads TGTGCCAGCAGCCAAGATATGTCCTTGGGCGGGGCCTACGAGCAGTACTTC. This chain uses TRBV3-1 with TRBJ2-7, with D tentatively TRBD2 (6 bases). V was pared by 0 bases and J by 2 bases, with 17 bases between. The CDR3 consists of 17 residues. Per the germline V gene, CDR1 is LGHDT and CDR2 is YNNKEL (reference sequence).

This clonotype has a handful of counts. This chain links TRBV6-6 with TRBJ2-4, with 8 nucleotides matching TRBD2. This CDR3 region has 16 residues. V lost 2 bases to trimming and J lost 6 bases; unmatched junction nucleotides: 9. Looked up from germline, CDR1 is MNHNY and CDR2 is SVGAGI (reference sequence). Here the CDR3 DNA reads TGTGCCAGCAGTTACGGACAAGCGGGAGCGTTAAACATTCAGTACTTC. This sequence encodes CASSYGQAGALNIQYF.

This clonotype was counted many times. J is TRBJ2-1 and V is TRBV11-3; 10 bases fit TRBD2. J lost 4 bases, V lost 5 bases, and 11 bases had no gene match. CDR1 and CDR2 from the germline V gene are SGHNT and YENEEA. This CDR3 has 17 residues. The CDR3 sequence: CASSKGLGLAAYNEQFF. DNA of the CDR3: TGTGCCAGCAGCAAAGGCCTTGGACTAGCGGCATACAATGAGCAGTTCTTC.

This clonotype was seen a handful of times. V usage is TRBV12-3 or TRBV12-4 and J usage is TRBJ2-5; 9 nucleotides align to TRBD2. The CDR3 totals 15 residues. Germline trimming cut 4 bases from V and 1 base from J; bases unmatched to any gene: 4. CDR3 sequence reads: CASSSLSGSQETQYF. The CDR3 DNA is TGTGCCAGCAGTTCCCTTAGCGGGAGCCAAGAGACCCAGTACTTC.

This clonotype was picked up many times. The rearrangement uses TRBV4-2 and TRBJ2-1; TRBD2 aligns across 12 bases. CDR3 length equals 15 residues. Germline-derived CDR1 and CDR2 are LGHNA and YNFKEQ. V lost 4 bases to trimming and J lost 5 bases; unmatched junction nucleotides: 3. CDR3 bases: TGTGCCAGCAGCCCGGGACTAGCGGGCGACAATGAGCAGTTCTTC. Protein sequence: CASSPGLAGDNEQFF.

This clonotype was picked up many times. V is TRBV7-9 and J is TRBJ1-1, with a possible D match to TRBD1 (6 bases). V was cut by 1 base and J by 2 bases, with 17 bases left in between. The germline gives CDR1 SEHNR, CDR2 FQNEAQ (reference sequence). CDR3 size: 17 residues. CDR3 region: CASSLVRSTGANTEAFF. In nucleotides, the CDR3 is TGTGCCAGCAGCTTAGTCCGGTCAACGGGGGCAAACACTGAAGCTTTCTTT.

This clonotype was counted many times. Germline and junction disagree at one end, which may indicate a read error. This chain links TRBV25-1 with TRBJ2-5; unclear D gene. This CDR3 is 11 amino acids long. Germline CDR1 MGHDK, CDR2 SYGVNS. Here the CDR3 DNA reads TGTGCCAGCAGTGAAATTGATCGGCGTTTCTTC. Protein: CASSEIDRRFF.

The V and J genes are TRBV6-5 and TRBJ2-3; 7 nucleotides align to TRBD2. The CDR3 has 14 amino acids. Germline values: CDR1 MNHEY, CDR2 SVGAGI. The J segment lost 4 bases and the V segment lost 2 bases, leaving 3 bases of the junction unmatched. This CDR3 is CASSYGEGPDTQYF. Written as DNA, the CDR3 is TGTGCCAGCAGTTACGGGGAGGGCCCAGATACGCAGTATTTT.

The sample holds a few counts of this clonotype. CDR3 protein: CASSPRDYNEQFF. CDR3 bases: TGTGCCAGCAGCCCCCGGGACTACAATGAGCAGTTCTTC. The genes are TRBV2 and TRBJ2-1; D may be TRBD2 (5 bases). Germline V CDR1 and CDR2: SNHLY, FYNNEI. CDR3 size: 13 residues. The V and J ends lost 6 bases and 3 bases respectively, with 9 bases between them.

This chain connects TRBV4-3 to TRBJ2-7, with 7 bases aligning to TRBD1. Germline V gene sequence: CDR1 LGHNA, CDR2 YSLEER. V lost 5 bases to trimming and J lost 0 bases; unmatched junction nucleotides: 7. CDR3 length: 15 residues. The CDR3 loop is CASSSDREASYEQYF. CDR3 nucleotide sequence: TGCGCCAGCAGCAGTGACAGGGAAGCCTCCTACGAGCAGTACTTC.

There are a few counts of this clonotype. CDR3 in amino acids: CASSLVGETYEQYF. The DNA of the CDR3 is TGCGCCAGCAGCTTGGTAGGGGAGACCTACGAGCAGTACTTC. This chain links TRBV5-1 with TRBJ2-7; either TRBD1 or TRBD2 may supply D (5 bases each). This CDR3 comprises 14 residues. The germline gives CDR1 SGHRS, CDR2 YFSETQ. V was shortened by 0 bases and J by 2 bases, with 9 bases between the two germline ends.

This clonotype came up a few times. The V gene is TRBV29-1, the J gene TRBJ2-7; weak D call: TRBD2 (5 bases). Trimming stripped 6 bases from V and 1 base from J, with 10 bases between. CDR1 is SQVTM, CDR2 ANQGSEA, per germline. CDR3 length: 12 residues. CDR3 loop: CSVGEGSYEQYF. The CDR3 DNA reads TGCAGCGTGGGCGAGGGATCCTACGAGCAGTACTTC.

The table lists this clonotype with a few counts. The CDR3 here is CSARDTGGPGNEQFF. The CDR3 DNA reads TGCAGTGCTAGAGATACGGGAGGGCCTGGCAATGAGCAGTTCTTC. The V gene is TRBV20-1, the J gene TRBJ2-1; 8 bases agree with TRBD2. This CDR3 spans 15 amino acids. V lost 0 bases and J lost 6; bases outside the gene matches: 7. Germline values: CDR1 DFQATT, CDR2 SNEGSKA (reference sequence).

This clonotype was counted at least ten times. This chain links TRBV20-1 with TRBJ1-2; D might be TRBD1 (5 bases). Germline V gene sequence: CDR1 DFQATT, CDR2 SNEGSKA (reference sequence). Between the trimmed V and J ends, which lost 5 bases and 5 bases, there was a span of 12 bases. The CDR3 spans 12 residues. The CDR3 nucleotides read TGCAGTGCTCCGGGGCTTGGGTATGGCTACACCTTC. It yields the protein CSAPGLGYGYTF.

This clonotype was counted a few times. V gene TRBV12-5 combines with J gene TRBJ1-5; D may be TRBD1 (5 bases). This CDR3 is built from 15 residues. The germline V gene encodes CDR1 LGHNT and CDR2 FRNRAP. V gave up 4 bases and J gave up 3 bases, with 13 bases separating them. CDR3 in amino acids: CASGSTTEINQPQHF. CDR3 DNA: TGTGCTAGTGGTTCAACGACAGAAATCAATCAGCCCCAGCATTTT.

This clonotype was observed a few times. This rearrangement joins TRBV4-3 to TRBJ2-2, with 10 bases lining up with TRBD2. Germline V gene sequence: CDR1 LGHNA, CDR2 YSLEER. The trim removed 1 base at V and 4 bases at J, leaving 6 bases unmatched. The CDR3 is 17 amino acids. CDR3 nucleotides: TGCGCCAGCAGCCAAGTCAGCGGGGGGGCGGGCACCGGGGAGCTGTTTTTT. Translated: CASSQVSGGAGTGELFF.

This clonotype was detected many times. V and J are TRBV6-2 or TRBV6-3 and TRBJ2-7, with 7 bases that match TRBD1. The CDR3 is made up of 13 amino acids. With 7 bases clipped from V and 2 bases from J, the junction kept 5 bases outside the gene matches. Germline lookup yields CDR1 MNHEY and CDR2 SVGEGT. DNA of the CDR3: TGTGCCAGCATCCAGGGGGAAACCTACGAGCAGTACTTC. Residues: CASIQGETYEQYF.

This clonotype came up a few times. The chain links TRBV6-1 to TRBJ2-2, with D hard to call. V shed 3 bases and J shed 2 bases, with 10 bases lying between them. Germline CDR1 MNHNS, CDR2 SASEGT. This CDR3 is 15 amino acids long. In DNA form, the CDR3 reads TGTGCCAGCAGTGATTCGGTAGACAACACCGGGGAGCTGTTTTTT. Translating it yields CASSDSVDNTGELFF.

This clonotype was counted many times. V is TRBV7-2 and J is TRBJ2-2; D may be TRBD2 (6 bases). The germline V gene encodes CDR1 SGHTA and CDR2 FQGNSA. The V gene lost 4 bases and the J gene lost 5 bases, with 11 bases spanning the gap. The CDR3 is made up of 14 amino acids. The CDR3 loop reads CASSWGEGTGELFF. As DNA, the CDR3 is TGTGCCAGCAGCTGGGGGGAAGGGACCGGGGAGCTGTTTTTT.